Shown below are 14 T cell receptor beta chains from a single sample sequenced in a study of technical replicates of blood from a few donors. Sequencing used immunoSEQ multiplex PCR; TCRdb keeps in-frame clones, though not all of them. The sample records about 14,000 clones, less than 90% being singletons. Material for sequencing was PBMCs. These receptors were taken from a human donor in good health.

This rearrangement joins TRBV2 to TRBJ1-3, with D possibly TRBD1 on 6 matching bases. The CDR3 is 16 residues long. V was cut by 4 bases and J by 4 bases, with 17 bases left in between. CDR1 and CDR2 (germline): SNHLY, FYNNEI. CDR3 DNA sequence: TGTGCCAGCAGTGCCCACGCCAGGGGAAGAGGAAACACCATATATTTT. Residues: CASSAHARGRGNTIYF. Full variable domain (rest looked up from reference TRBV2 and TRBJ1-3): EPEVTQTPSHQVTQMGQEVILRCVPISNHLYFYWYRQILGQKVEFLVSFYNNEISEKSEIFDDQFSVERPDGSNFTLKIRSTKLEDSAMYFCASSAHARGRGNTIYFGEGSWLTVV.

The gene calls are TRBV11-2 and TRBJ2-1; 7 nucleotides line up with TRBD2. The germline CDR1 and CDR2 sequences are SGHAT and FQNNGV. This CDR3 is built from 15 residues. V lost 1 base, J lost 7 bases, and 7 bases stayed unmatched. CDR3 nucleotides: TGTGCCAGCAGCTTAGGCGGCGGGAGCATGAATGAGCAGTTCTTC. Amino acid sequence: CASSLGGGSMNEQFF. Based on the CDR3 plus reference TRBV11-2 and TRBJ2-1, the full variable domain is EAGVAQSPRYKIIEKRQSVAFWCNPISGHATLYWYQQILGQGPKLLIQFQNNGVVDDSQLPKDRFSAERLKGVDSTLKIQPAKLEDSAVYLCASSLGGGSMNEQFFGPGTRLTVL.

The chain is built from TRBV10-1 and TRBJ2-7; 7 bases are a match to TRBD1. The CDR3 spans 13 residues. Per the germline V gene, CDR1 is WNHNN and CDR2 is SYGVQD (reference sequence). With 2 bases clipped from V and 5 bases from J, the junction kept 3 bases outside the gene matches. The CDR3 sequence is CASSEDRVHEQYF. CDR3 nucleotide sequence: TGCGCCAGCAGTGAGGACAGGGTCCACGAGCAGTACTTC.

This clone was seen a single time. This rearrangement joins TRBV6-6 to TRBJ1-1; TRBD1 is a possible D gene (5 bases). CDR1 and CDR2 from the germline V gene are MNHNY and SVGAGI (reference sequence). This CDR3 spans 15 amino acids. V lost 2 bases, J lost 6 bases, and 16 bases lay in between. CDR3 nucleotide sequence: TGTGCCAGCAGTTACGGTCGGGGACTAGGAGCTGAAGCTTTCTTT. Translating gives CASSYGRGLGAEAFF.

Concerning this clone itself: The DNA is left out, because the CDR3 cannot be placed on it with certainty; the CDR3 is given as TCRdb lists it. The CDR3 here is CASSTSTSGSPYEQYF. V is TRBV10-1 and J is TRBJ2-7; TRBD2, the table's D call, lacks a check against the DNA. Germline CDR1 reads WNHNN; CDR2 reads SYGVQD (reference sequence). The CDR3 spans 16 residues, counting both ends.

The chain links TRBV27 to TRBJ2-7; 7 positions agree with TRBD2. The CDR3 has 12 amino acids. The germline CDR1 and CDR2 sequences are MNHEY and SMNVEV (reference sequence). V lost 9 bases to trimming and J lost 3 bases; unmatched junction nucleotides: 5. In nucleotides, the CDR3 is TGTGCCAGTATGACTAGCTACTACGAGCAGTACTTC. Translating it yields CASMTSYYEQYF.

This clone was counted a few times. This chain links TRBV19 with TRBJ2-2; D is uncertain. Between the trimmed V and J ends, which lost 3 bases and 6 bases, there was a span of 8 bases. The CDR3 has 13 amino acids. The germline gives CDR1 LNHDA, CDR2 SQIVND (reference sequence). CDR3: CASSIRGPGELFF. In DNA form, the CDR3 reads TGTGCCAGTAGTATTAGAGGCCCCGGGGAGCTGTTTTTT.

The chain is built from TRBV6-6 and TRBJ2-7; D is unresolved. Germline CDR1 and CDR2: MNHNY and SVGAGI (reference sequence). The ends were cut back, 0 bases at V and 1 base at J, with 13 bases in the middle. CDR3 size: 16 residues. CDR3 residues: CASSYSTSVVSYEQYF. The CDR3 bases are TGTGCCAGCAGTTACTCGACATCGGTGGTGTCCTACGAGCAGTACTTC.

The sample holds a few counts of this clone. V gene TRBV7-9 combines with J gene TRBJ2-1; D may be TRBD2 (6 bases). V shed 5 bases and J shed 7 bases, with 21 bases lying between them. From germline, CDR1 is SEHNR and CDR2 FQNEAQ (reference sequence). This CDR3 region has 16 residues. CDR3: CASSPVGSSRGNEQFF. DNA for the CDR3: TGTGCCAGCAGCCCAGTGGGGTCATCCCGGGGGAATGAGCAGTTCTTC. The whole variable domain, filled in from reference TRBV7-9 and TRBJ2-1, reads DTGVSQNPRHKITKRGQNVTFRCDPISEHNRLYWYRQTLGQGPEFLTYFQNEAQLEKSRLLSDRFSAERPKGSFSTLEIQRTEQGDSAMYLCASSPVGSSRGNEQFFGPGTRLTVL.

The chain joins TRBV14 to TRBJ2-3; no clear D. V lost 0 bases to trimming and J lost 0 bases, with 25 bases between them. Germline V gene sequence: CDR1 SGHDN, CDR2 FVKESK. The CDR3 has 21 residues. Here the CDR3 DNA reads TGTGCCAGCAGCCAAGATGAGGCGCCTTTTAGTCCTATTCGGAGCACAGATACGCAGTATTTT. Translating gives CASSQDEAPFSPIRSTDTQYF. The full variable domain, completed using reference TRBV14 and TRBJ2-3, is EAGVTQFPSHSVIEKGQTVTLRCDPISGHDNLYWYRRVMGKEIKFLLHFVKESKQDESGMPNNRFLAERTGGTYSTLKVQPAELEDSGVYFCASSQDEAPFSPIRSTDTQYFGPGTRLTVL.

The V and J genes are TRBV10-3 and TRBJ1-2; D perhaps matches TRBD1 (5 bases). V was shortened by 6 bases and J by 7 bases, with 6 bases between the two germline ends. The CDR3 covers 10 residues. Per the germline V gene, CDR1 is ENHRY and CDR2 is SYGVKD. The CDR3 DNA sequence: TGTGCCATCAGAGACAGTGGCTACACCTTC. Translating it yields CAIRDSGYTF.

J is TRBJ1-1 and V is TRBV2; D is possibly TRBD1 (5 bases). Trimming pared 2 bases from V and 1 base from J, leaving 11 bases between. The CDR3 runs to 15 residues. From germline, CDR1 is SNHLY and CDR2 FYNNEI. The DNA for the CDR3 is TGTGCCAGCAGTGAACGGGAGGGGAAGAACACTGAAGCTTTCTTT. Protein sequence: CASSEREGKNTEAFF.

The gene calls are TRBV2 and TRBJ1-2; D is unresolved. The ends were cut back, 7 bases at V and 6 bases at J, with 27 bases in the middle. Germline-derived CDR1 and CDR2 are SNHLY and FYNNEI. The CDR3 has 17 residues. The CDR3 protein is CASIDGSGRVTRHGYTF. In DNA, the CDR3 is TGTGCCAGCATTGATGGTAGCGGGAGGGTAACGAGGCATGGCTACACCTTC.

The chain has TRBV6-1 and TRBJ2-3; tentative D call: TRBD2 (5 bases). Trimming took 6 bases from V and 1 from J, leaving 11 bases between them. The CDR3 extends over 14 amino acids. Germline loops: CDR1 MNHNS, CDR2 SASEGT. CDR3 nucleotide sequence: TGTGCCAGCAGCACGCTAGCAGGCACAGATACGCAGTATTTT. It specifies CASSTLAGTDTQYF.